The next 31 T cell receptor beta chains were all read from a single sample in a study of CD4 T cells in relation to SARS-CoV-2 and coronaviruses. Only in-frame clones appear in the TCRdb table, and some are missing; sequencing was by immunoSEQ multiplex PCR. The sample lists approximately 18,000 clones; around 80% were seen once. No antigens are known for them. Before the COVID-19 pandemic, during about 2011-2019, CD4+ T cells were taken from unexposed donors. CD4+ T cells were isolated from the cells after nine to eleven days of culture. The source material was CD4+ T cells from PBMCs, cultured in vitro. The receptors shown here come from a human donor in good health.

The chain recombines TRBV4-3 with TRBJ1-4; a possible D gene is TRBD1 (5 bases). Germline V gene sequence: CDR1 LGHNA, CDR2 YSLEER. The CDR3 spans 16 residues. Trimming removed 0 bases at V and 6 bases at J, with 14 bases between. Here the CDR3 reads CASSQDVGGQDEKLFF. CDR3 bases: TGCGCCAGCAGCCAAGATGTCGGGGGTCAGGATGAAAAACTGTTTTTT.

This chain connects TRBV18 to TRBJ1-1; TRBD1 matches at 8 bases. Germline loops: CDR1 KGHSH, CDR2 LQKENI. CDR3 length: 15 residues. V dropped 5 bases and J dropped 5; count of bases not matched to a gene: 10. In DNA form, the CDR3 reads TGTGCCAGCTCAGCTGAGGCAGGGGGCCGAACTGAAGCTTTCTTT. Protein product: CASSAEAGGRTEAFF.

For the CDR3, the DNA is TGTGCCAGCAGGGGTGGGGACAGGGGGCACGAGCAGTACTTC. Its translation is CASRGGDRGHEQYF. The chain carries TRBV2 and TRBJ2-7, with 12 bases matching TRBD1. Trimming took 6 bases from V and 5 from J; bases not matched to a gene: 5. Germline CDR1 reads SNHLY; CDR2 reads FYNNEI. This CDR3 region has 14 residues. Drawing the rest from reference TRBV2 and TRBJ2-7, the complete variable domain is EPEVTQTPSHQVTQMGQEVILRCVPISNHLYFYWYRQILGQKVEFLVSFYNNEISEKSEIFDDQFSVERPDGSNFTLKIRSTKLEDSAMYFCASRGGDRGHEQYFGPGTRLTVT.

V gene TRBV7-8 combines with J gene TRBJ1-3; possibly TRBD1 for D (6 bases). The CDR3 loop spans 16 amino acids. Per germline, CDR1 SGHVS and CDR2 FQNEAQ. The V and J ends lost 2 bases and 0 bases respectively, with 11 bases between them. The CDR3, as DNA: TGTGCCAGCAGCTTAAACAGGGAAAGCTCTGGAAACACCATATATTTT. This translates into CASSLNRESSGNTIYF.

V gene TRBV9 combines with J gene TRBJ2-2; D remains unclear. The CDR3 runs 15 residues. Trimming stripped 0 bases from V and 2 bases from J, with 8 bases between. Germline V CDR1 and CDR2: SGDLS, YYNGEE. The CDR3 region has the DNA TGTGCCAGCAGCGTAGAAGCGATAAACACCGGGGAGCTGTTTTTT. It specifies CASSVEAINTGELFF.

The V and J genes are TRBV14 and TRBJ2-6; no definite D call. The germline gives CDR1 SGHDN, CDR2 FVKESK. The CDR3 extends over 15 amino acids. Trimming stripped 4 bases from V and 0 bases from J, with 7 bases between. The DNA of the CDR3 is TGTGCCAGCAGCCGGGCCACCTCTGGGGCCAACGTCCTGACTTTC. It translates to CASSRATSGANVLTF.

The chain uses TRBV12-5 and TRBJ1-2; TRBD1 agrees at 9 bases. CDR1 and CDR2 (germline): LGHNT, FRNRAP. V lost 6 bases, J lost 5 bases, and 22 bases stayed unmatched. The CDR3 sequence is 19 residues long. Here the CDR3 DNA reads TGTGCTAGTGGGGACGAAACAGGGGGCTATATCACCGACCATTATGGCTACACCTTC. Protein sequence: CASGDETGGYITDHYGYTF.

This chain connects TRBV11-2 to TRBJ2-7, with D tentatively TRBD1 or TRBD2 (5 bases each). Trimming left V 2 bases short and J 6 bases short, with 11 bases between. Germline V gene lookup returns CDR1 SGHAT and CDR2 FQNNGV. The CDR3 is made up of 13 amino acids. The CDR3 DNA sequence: TGTGCCAGCAGCTTAACTAGGGACGTCGAGCAGTACTTC. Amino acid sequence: CASSLTRDVEQYF.

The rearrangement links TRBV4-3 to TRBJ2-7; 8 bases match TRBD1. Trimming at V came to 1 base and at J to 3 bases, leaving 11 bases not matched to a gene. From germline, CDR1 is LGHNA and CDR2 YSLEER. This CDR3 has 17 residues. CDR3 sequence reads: CASSQAGAGTGVYEQYF. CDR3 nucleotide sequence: TGCGCCAGCAGCCAAGCAGGGGCCGGGACAGGAGTCTACGAGCAGTACTTC.

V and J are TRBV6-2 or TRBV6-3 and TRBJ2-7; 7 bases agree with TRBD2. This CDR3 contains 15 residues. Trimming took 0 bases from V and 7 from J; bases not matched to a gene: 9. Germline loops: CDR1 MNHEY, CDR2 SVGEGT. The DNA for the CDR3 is TGTGCCAGCAGTTACTCTAGGCGGGAGTCGGGTGAGCAGTACTTC. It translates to CASSYSRRESGEQYF.

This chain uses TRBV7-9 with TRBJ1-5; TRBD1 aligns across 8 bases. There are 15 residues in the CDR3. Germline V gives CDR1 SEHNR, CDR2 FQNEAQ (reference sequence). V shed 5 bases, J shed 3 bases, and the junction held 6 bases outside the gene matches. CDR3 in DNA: TGTGCCAGCAGCAACCTGGACAGGGACAATCAGCCCCAGCATTTT. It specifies CASSNLDRDNQPQHF.

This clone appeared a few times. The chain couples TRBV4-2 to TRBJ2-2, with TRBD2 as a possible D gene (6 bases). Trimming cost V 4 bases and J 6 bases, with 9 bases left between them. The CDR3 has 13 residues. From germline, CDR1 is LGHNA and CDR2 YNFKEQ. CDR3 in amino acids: CASSPREAGELFF. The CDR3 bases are TGTGCCAGCAGCCCGCGGGAAGCCGGGGAGCTGTTTTTT.

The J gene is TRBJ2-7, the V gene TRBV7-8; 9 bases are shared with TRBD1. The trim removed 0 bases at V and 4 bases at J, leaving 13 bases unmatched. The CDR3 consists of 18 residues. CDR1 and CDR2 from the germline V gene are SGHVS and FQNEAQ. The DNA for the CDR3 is TGTGCCAGCAGCTTAGCGAGGCGGCGGGACAGGGAATGGTACGAGCAGTACTTC. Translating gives CASSLARRRDREWYEQYF.

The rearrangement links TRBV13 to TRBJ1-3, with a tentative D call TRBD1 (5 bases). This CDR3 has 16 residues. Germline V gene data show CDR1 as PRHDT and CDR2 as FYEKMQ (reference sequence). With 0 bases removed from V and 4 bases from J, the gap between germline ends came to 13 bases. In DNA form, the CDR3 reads TGTGCCAGCAGCTTAGGGGGCAGGGTGCCCGGAAACACCATATATTTT. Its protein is CASSLGGRVPGNTIYF.

The CDR3 protein is CASSVVAGAAYGYTF. DNA for the CDR3: TGTGCCAGCAGCGTAGTAGCAGGGGCGGCCTATGGCTACACCTTC. V gene TRBV9 combines with J gene TRBJ1-2; a weak D match, TRBD1 (6 bases). CDR1 is SGDLS, CDR2 YYNGEE, per germline. The CDR3 is 15 residues long. V was pared by 0 bases and J by 4 bases, with 13 bases between.

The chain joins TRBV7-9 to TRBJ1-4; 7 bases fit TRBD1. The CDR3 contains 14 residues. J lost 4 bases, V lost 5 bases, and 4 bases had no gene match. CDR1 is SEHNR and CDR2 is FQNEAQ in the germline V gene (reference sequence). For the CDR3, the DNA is TGTGCCAGCAGCCGGACAGGAGGTAATGAAAAACTGTTTTTT. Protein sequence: CASSRTGGNEKLFF.

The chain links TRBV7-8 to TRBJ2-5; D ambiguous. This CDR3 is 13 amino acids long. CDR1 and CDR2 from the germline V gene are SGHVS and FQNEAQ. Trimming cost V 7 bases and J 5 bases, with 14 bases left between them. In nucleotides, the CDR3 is TGTGCCAGCACAAACCGACTCAGGGAGACCCAGTACTTC. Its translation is CASTNRLRETQYF.

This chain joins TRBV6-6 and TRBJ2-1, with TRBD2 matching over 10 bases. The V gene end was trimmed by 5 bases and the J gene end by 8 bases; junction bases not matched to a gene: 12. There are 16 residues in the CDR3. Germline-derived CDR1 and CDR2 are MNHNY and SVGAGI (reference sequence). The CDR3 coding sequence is TGTGCCAGCAGTCGAGAGGCGGCTAGCGGGAGTGATGAGCAGTTCTTC. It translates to CASSREAASGSDEQFF.

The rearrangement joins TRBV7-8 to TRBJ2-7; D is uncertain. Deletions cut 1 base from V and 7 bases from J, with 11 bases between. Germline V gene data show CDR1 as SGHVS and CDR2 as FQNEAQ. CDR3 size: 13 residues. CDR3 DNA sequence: TGTGCCAGCAGCTTAGGGCGAGTAGGGGAGCAGTACTTC. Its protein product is CASSLGRVGEQYF.

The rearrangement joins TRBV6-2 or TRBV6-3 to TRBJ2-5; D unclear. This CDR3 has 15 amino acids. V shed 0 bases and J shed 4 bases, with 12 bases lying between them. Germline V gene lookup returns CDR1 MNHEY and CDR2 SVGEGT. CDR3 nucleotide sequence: TGTGCCAGCAGTTACTCATCTAGTTGGGGAGAGACCCAGTACTTC. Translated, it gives CASSYSSSWGETQYF.

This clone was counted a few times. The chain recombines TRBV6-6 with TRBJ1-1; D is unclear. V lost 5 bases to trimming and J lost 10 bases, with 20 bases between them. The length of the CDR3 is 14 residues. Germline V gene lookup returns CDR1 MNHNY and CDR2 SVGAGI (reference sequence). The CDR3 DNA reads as TGTGCCAGCAGTCCCTCCGGGCAGTTCCTCGGAGCTTTCTTT. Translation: CASSPSGQFLGAFF.

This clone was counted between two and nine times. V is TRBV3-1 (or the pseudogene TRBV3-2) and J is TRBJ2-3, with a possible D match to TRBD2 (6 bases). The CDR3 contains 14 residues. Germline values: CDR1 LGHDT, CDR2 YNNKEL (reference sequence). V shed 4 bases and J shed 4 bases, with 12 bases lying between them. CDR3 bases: TGTGCCAGCAGCCCCGGGGGTGTATCAGATACGCAGTATTTT. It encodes CASSPGGVSDTQYF.

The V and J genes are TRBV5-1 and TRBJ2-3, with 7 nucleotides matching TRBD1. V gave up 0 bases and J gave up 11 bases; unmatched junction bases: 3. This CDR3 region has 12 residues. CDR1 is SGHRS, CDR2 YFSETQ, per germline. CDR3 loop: CASSLEGQLQYF. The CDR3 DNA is TGCGCCAGCAGCTTGGAGGGACAGTTGCAGTATTTT.

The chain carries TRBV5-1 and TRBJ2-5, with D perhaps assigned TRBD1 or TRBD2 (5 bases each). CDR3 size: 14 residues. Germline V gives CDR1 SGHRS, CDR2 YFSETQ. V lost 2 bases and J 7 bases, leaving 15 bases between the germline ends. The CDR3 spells CASSFGDLTGTQYF. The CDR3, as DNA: TGCGCCAGCAGCTTCGGGGACCTCACGGGGACCCAGTACTTC.

As DNA, the CDR3 is TGCGCCAGCAGCTTGGGGGCAGGGGGCATTTGGGAGACCCAGTACTTC. It yields the protein CASSLGAGGIWETQYF. The rearrangement uses TRBV5-1 and TRBJ2-5; 8 bases map to TRBD1. Germline CDR1 SGHRS, CDR2 YFSETQ. The CDR3 runs 16 residues. Trimming took 0 bases from V and 5 from J; bases not matched to a gene: 9.

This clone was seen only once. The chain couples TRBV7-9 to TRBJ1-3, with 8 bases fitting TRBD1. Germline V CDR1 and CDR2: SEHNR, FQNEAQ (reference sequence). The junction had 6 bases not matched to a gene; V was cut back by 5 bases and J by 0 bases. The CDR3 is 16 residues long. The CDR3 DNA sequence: TGTGCCAGCAGCGACACAGGGGGTACCTCTGGAAACACCATATATTTT. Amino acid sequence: CASSDTGGTSGNTIYF.

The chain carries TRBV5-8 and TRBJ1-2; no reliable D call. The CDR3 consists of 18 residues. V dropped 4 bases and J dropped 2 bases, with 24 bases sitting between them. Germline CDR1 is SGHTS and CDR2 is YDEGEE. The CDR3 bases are TGTGCCAGCAGCCCCGGACTCCCGCTGACATCGGGAAACTATGGCTACACCTTC. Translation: CASSPGLPLTSGNYGYTF.

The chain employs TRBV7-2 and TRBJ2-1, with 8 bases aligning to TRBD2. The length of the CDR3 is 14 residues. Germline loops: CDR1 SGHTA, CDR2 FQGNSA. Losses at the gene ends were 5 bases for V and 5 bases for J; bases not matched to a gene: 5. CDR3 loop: CASSLGRANNEQFF. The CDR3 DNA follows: TGTGCCAGCAGCCTCGGGAGGGCGAACAATGAGCAGTTCTTC.

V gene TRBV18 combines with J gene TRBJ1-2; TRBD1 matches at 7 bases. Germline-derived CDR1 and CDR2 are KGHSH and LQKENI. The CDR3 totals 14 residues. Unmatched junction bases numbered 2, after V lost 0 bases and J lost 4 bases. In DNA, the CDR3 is TGTGCCAGCTCACCACCGGGACAGCTCTATGGCTACACCTTC. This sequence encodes CASSPPGQLYGYTF. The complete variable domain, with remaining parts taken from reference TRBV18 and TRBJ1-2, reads NAGVMQNPRHLVRRRGQEARLRCSPMKGHSHVYWYRQLPEEGLKFMVYLQKENIIDESGMPKERFSAEFPKEGPSILRIQQVVRGDSAAYFCASSPPGQLYGYTFGSGTRLTVV.

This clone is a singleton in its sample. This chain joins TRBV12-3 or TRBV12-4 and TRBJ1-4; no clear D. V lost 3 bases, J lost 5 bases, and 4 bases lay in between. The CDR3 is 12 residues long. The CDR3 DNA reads TGTGCCAGCAGTTTGGAGAATGAAAAACTGTTTTTT. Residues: CASSLENEKLFF.

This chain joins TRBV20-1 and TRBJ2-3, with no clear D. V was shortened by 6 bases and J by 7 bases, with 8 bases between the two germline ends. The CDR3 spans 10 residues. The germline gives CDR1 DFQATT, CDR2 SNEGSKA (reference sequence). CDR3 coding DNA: TGCAGTGCATTAGAAAATACGCAGTATTTT. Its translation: CSALENTQYF.